This TCR beta chain comes out of a study of cytomegalovirus exposure and HLA in healthy donors. Study in general: A preliminary data release comprised around 85 million unique TCRs obtained from HLA-typed donors. When just under 400 donors were genotyped, approximately 81% of them were found to fall in the Caucasian-associated ancestry cluster.

This clone was observed a single time. Its antigen remains unknown. Findings and caveats of the study: Indistinguishability led to the exclusion of some V segments, TRBV6-2 and TRBV6-3 included. Associated with HLA alleles at 0.05 false discovery rate in a later analysis were 16,951 TCR beta sequences.

CDR3 length equals 14 residues. Germline V gene data show CDR1 as SGDLS and CDR2 as YYNGEE. V lost 3 bases and J 5 bases, leaving 14 bases between the germline ends. Use of 60 Vbeta and 13 Jbeta primers characterized the PCR. Sequenced by immunoSEQ multiplex PCR; TCRdb stores in-frame clones only, minus some. The sample carries around 120,000 clones, around three quarters recorded once. The sequenced sample consisted of PBMCs. This clonotype was sampled from a woman aged 55-70 years in good health and CMV-seropositive. The V gene is TRBV9, the J gene TRBJ1-2; D is possibly TRBD1 (5 bases). The CDR3 DNA reads as TGTGCCAGCAGCGGCCGGCAGGGCCTTTATGGCTACACCTTC. Protein sequence: CASSGRQGLYGYTF. Full variable domain (missing parts from reference TRBV9 and TRBJ1-2): DSGVTQTPKHLITATGQRVTLRCSPRSGDLSVYWYQQSLDQGLQFLIQYYNGEERAKGNILERFSAQQFPDLHSELNLSSLELGDSALYFCASSGRQGLYGYTFGSGTRLTVV.